What follows are 28 T cell receptor beta chains derived from one specimen sequenced in a study of human T cells and chemical hapten exposure. Unfractionated whole blood yielded the extracted total RNA. Individual cDNA molecules in this library carried unique molecular identifiers. Via MiXCR, TCRdb re-called the reads, giving one row per CDR3 protein. This table has about 120,000 distinct CDR3 sequences, approximately 9% appearing once. The sample comprised whole blood. The receptors were gathered from a human donor in good health. Some clones in this sample may be carry-over from other donors' samples.

This clonotype has a count of ten or more. V gene TRBV21-1 combines with J gene TRBJ1-1. TRBV21-1 is shown as a pseudogene. The CDR3 sequence is 18 residues long. Here the CDR3 DNA reads TGTGCCAGCAGAAGGGGAGGGGAAGAGGGCCCAAGCAACACTGAAGCTTTCTTT. Its translation is CASRRGGEEGPSNTEAFF.

The table lists this clonotype with a few counts. This chain links TRBV19 with TRBJ2-7; a possible D gene is TRBD2 (5 bases). V was trimmed by 4 bases and J by 4 bases, leaving 11 bases between them. CDR1 is LNHDA, CDR2 SQIVND, per germline (reference sequence). There are 13 residues in the CDR3. This CDR3 reads CASSTGNNYEQYF. The CDR3 DNA follows: TGTGCCAGTAGTACCGGGAATAATTACGAGCAGTACTTC.

This clonotype came up a few times. This chain links TRBV13 with TRBJ1-3, with D uncertain. Deletions cut 3 bases from V and 4 bases from J, with 10 bases between. This CDR3 has 14 amino acids. The germline V gene has CDR1 PRHDT and CDR2 FYEKMQ (reference sequence). As DNA, the CDR3 is TGTGCCAGCAGCTTTAAGGGAGCGGGAAACACCATATATTTT. This codes for CASSFKGAGNTIYF.

This clonotype showed up many times. The chain carries TRBV6-5 and TRBJ1-1; possible D gene TRBD1, 5 bases. The CDR3 contains 13 residues. Germline CDR1 MNHEY, CDR2 SVGAGI. The V gene lost 5 bases and the J gene lost 2 bases, with 9 bases spanning the gap. In DNA form, the CDR3 reads TGTGCCAGCAGTCAACAGGAAAACACTGAAGCTTTCTTT. Its translation is CASSQQENTEAFF.

This clonotype appeared a few times. The chain carries TRBV4-1 and TRBJ2-3; 9 positions match TRBD1. The ends lost 5 bases at V and 3 bases at J; junction bases unmatched: 6. The CDR3 covers 15 residues. Germline V gene sequence: CDR1 MGHRA, CDR2 YSYEKL. The CDR3 DNA sequence: TGCGCCAGCAGCAAGGGACAGGGACATACAGATACGCAGTATTTT. This encodes CASSKGQGHTDTQYF.

The table lists this clonotype with a few counts. This chain joins TRBV20-1 and TRBJ2-1; a weak D match, TRBD2 (6 bases). Trimming took 0 bases from V and 10 from J, leaving 13 bases between them. The CDR3 covers 13 residues. CDR1 DFQATT and CDR2 SNEGSKA come from the germline V gene (reference sequence). As DNA, the CDR3 is TGCAGTGCTAGAGAGCCCCTAGCGTTAGAGCAGTTCTTC. This sequence encodes CSAREPLALEQFF.

The rearrangement joins TRBV4-2 to TRBJ2-3, with TRBD1 identical over 10 bases. Germline V lookup: CDR1 LGHNA, CDR2 YNFKEQ. This CDR3 contains 15 residues. With V trimmed by 6 bases and J by 6 bases, 9 bases remained unmatched. CDR3 region: CASSPTGTGDDTQYF. CDR3 DNA: TGTGCCAGCAGTCCAACCGGGACAGGGGATGATACGCAGTATTTT.

This clonotype was seen a handful of times. The CDR3 DNA is TGTGCCAGCAGTTTCGCTAGCGGGGGCACAGATACGCAGTATTTT. Its protein is CASSFASGGTDTQYF. The gene calls are TRBV6-6 and TRBJ2-3; TRBD2 matches at 9 bases. V trimming: 4 bases; J trimming: 1 base; junction bases outside the gene matches: 3. CDR3 length: 15 residues. Per germline, CDR1 MNHNY and CDR2 SVGAGI (reference sequence).

The CDR3 region is CASSIGSEMNTGELFF. CDR3 coding DNA: TGTGCCAGTAGTATAGGATCAGAGATGAACACCGGGGAGCTGTTTTTT. The V gene is TRBV19, the J gene TRBJ2-2; D is ambiguous. Trimming took off 1 base at V and 1 base at J, with 10 bases between the two ends. Looked up from germline, CDR1 is LNHDA and CDR2 is SQIVND (reference sequence). The CDR3 totals 16 residues.

This clonotype was observed many times. V and J are TRBV9 and TRBJ1-6, with 7 bases matching TRBD1. This CDR3 spans 15 amino acids. V gave up 0 bases and J gave up 7 bases; unmatched junction bases: 4. CDR1 and CDR2 from the germline V gene are SGDLS and YYNGEE. The DNA of the CDR3 is TGTGCCAGCAGCGTAGAGGGACAGAAAAATTCACCCCTCCACTTT. It is translated as CASSVEGQKNSPLHF. Supplemented by reference TRBV9 and TRBJ1-6, the full variable domain reads DSGVTQTPKHLITATGQRVTLRCSPRSGDLSVYWYQQSLDQGLQFLIQYYNGEERAKGNILERFSAQQFPDLHSELNLSSLELGDSALYFCASSVEGQKNSPLHFGNGTRLTVT.

Only a few counts were recorded for this clonotype. The CDR3 DNA reads TGTGCCAGCAGCCTCGAGGAGGGGACGGATGCTTTCTTT. Amino acid sequence: CASSLEEGTDAFF. The gene calls are TRBV7-6 and TRBJ1-1, with D perhaps matching TRBD1 (5 bases). The CDR3 runs 13 residues. Germline values: CDR1 SGHVS, CDR2 FNYEAQ. The germline V and J ends were trimmed by 5 bases and 11 bases, with 18 bases remaining between them.

CDR3 DNA: TGCGCCAGTACAAGCGGGAGGGCCCACAATGAGCAGTTCTTC. Residues: CASTSGRAHNEQFF. The V gene is TRBV5-1, the J gene TRBJ2-1, with 10 positions matching TRBD2. This CDR3 has 14 amino acids. In germline, CDR1 is SGHRS, CDR2 YFSETQ. J was trimmed by 5 bases and V by 8 bases; bases with no gene match: 7.

Remarks on this clonotype: A single base separates this from a much larger clone, so it may be a read error. The chain links TRBV4-2 to TRBJ2-1; TRBD2 matches 8 bases. The CDR3 runs to 16 residues. Looked up from germline, CDR1 is LGHNA and CDR2 is YNFKEQ. As DNA, the CDR3 is TGTGCCAGCAGCCCCCATGTGGGCGGGGGGTACAATGATCAGTTCTTC. This translates into CASSPHVGGGYNDQFF.

A word on this clonotype: The junction differs from germline at one of its ends, possibly a read error. The rearrangement links TRBV4-2 to TRBJ2-7; D not resolved. The CDR3 runs to 13 residues. Germline CDR1 is LGHNA and CDR2 is YNFKEQ. The CDR3 nucleotides read TGCGCCAGCAGCCAAGACGCCTCCTACGAGCAGTACTTC. Its protein product is CASSQDASYEQYF.

This clonotype was recorded at least ten times. The V and J genes are TRBV6-4 and TRBJ1-1; D not resolved. This CDR3 is 13 amino acids long. From germline, CDR1 is MRHNA and CDR2 SNTAGT. Trimming left V 4 bases short and J 10 bases short, with 16 bases between. The CDR3 reads CASSVSTQTTAFF. The CDR3 DNA sequence: TGTGCCAGCAGTGTAAGCACACAAACAACAGCTTTCTTT.

The CDR3 loop is CASNAGGSTEAFF. The CDR3 coding sequence is TGTGCCAGCAACGCAGGGGGGTCGACTGAAGCTTTCTTT. This chain connects TRBV12-3 or TRBV12-4 to TRBJ1-1, with TRBD1 matching 7 bases. V gave up 7 bases and J gave up 5 bases; unmatched junction bases: 7. CDR3 length equals 13 residues.

The CDR3 is CASSLRDRELPEQYF. The DNA of the CDR3 is TGTGCCAGCAGCTTAAGGGACAGGGAATTGCCCGAGCAGTACTTC. The chain joins TRBV7-2 to TRBJ2-7; 9 nucleotides match TRBD1. CDR3 length equals 15 residues. The germline V gene has CDR1 SGHTA and CDR2 FQGNSA. With 2 bases clipped from V and 6 bases from J, the junction kept 8 bases outside the gene matches.

This chain joins TRBV29-1 and TRBJ1-1; TRBD1 aligns across 7 bases. The germline gives CDR1 SQVTM, CDR2 ANQGSEA. J was trimmed by 8 bases and V by 5 bases; bases with no gene match: 5. CDR3 length: 11 amino acids. CDR3 sequence reads: CSVKQGQEAFF. The DNA of the CDR3 is TGCAGCGTTAAACAGGGGCAAGAAGCTTTCTTT.

The chain uses TRBV6-5 and TRBJ1-2; D might be TRBD1 (6 bases). The CDR3 totals 14 residues. From germline, CDR1 is MNHEY and CDR2 SVGAGI. V was clipped by 7 bases and J by 4 bases, with 16 bases between them. The CDR3 DNA reads as TGTGCCAGCAACCCGGGCCAGGGGCCCTATGGCTACACCTTC. Protein sequence: CASNPGQGPYGYTF.

This clonotype was found many times. This chain connects TRBV14 to TRBJ2-7, with D perhaps given as TRBD1 or TRBD2 (6 bases each). Germline lookup yields CDR1 SGHDN and CDR2 FVKESK. Trimming shortened V by 0 bases and J by 5 bases, and 14 bases separated the two germline ends. The CDR3 runs to 15 residues. The CDR3 protein is CASSQELAGGHEQYF. DNA of the CDR3: TGTGCCAGCAGCCAAGAATTGGCCGGGGGCCACGAGCAGTACTTC. Together with reference TRBV14 and TRBJ2-7, the CDR3 gives the full variable domain: EAGVTQFPSHSVIEKGQTVTLRCDPISGHDNLYWYRRVMGKEIKFLLHFVKESKQDESGMPNNRFLAERTGGTYSTLKVQPAELEDSGVYFCASSQELAGGHEQYFGPGTRLTVT.

This clonotype was recorded at least ten times. This sequence joins TRBV19 and TRBJ2-6; D may be TRBD1 (6 bases). This CDR3 contains 14 residues. From germline, CDR1 is LNHDA and CDR2 SQIVND (reference sequence). Trimming took 8 bases from V and 2 from J, leaving 10 bases between them. The CDR3 loop reads CASLTGAGANVLTF. In DNA, the CDR3 is TGTGCCAGTTTGACAGGTGCTGGGGCCAACGTCCTGACTTTC.

Points on this clonotype: A much larger clonotype is one base distant, so this may be a read error. This sequence joins TRBV5-5 and TRBJ1-1, with a tentative D call TRBD1 (6 bases). There are 17 residues in the CDR3. Germline V gene lookup returns CDR1 SGHKS and CDR2 YYEKEE (reference sequence). In DNA form, the CDR3 reads TGTACCAGCAGCTTGGCGGGGGGCGCGGGTTATAACACTGAAGCTTTCTTT. As protein: CTSSLAGGAGYNTEAFF.

This clonotype was picked up a small number of times. V usage is TRBV18 and J usage is TRBJ2-5; D is perhaps TRBD1 (5 bases). The V and J ends lost 1 base and 5 bases respectively, with 17 bases between them. The CDR3 consists of 16 residues. Germline CDR1 is KGHSH and CDR2 is LQKENI. The chain's CDR3 is CASSPLLQDGSETQYF. In DNA, the CDR3 is TGTGCCAGCTCACCACTCCTACAGGACGGCTCGGAGACCCAGTACTTC.

This sequence joins TRBV7-9 and TRBJ2-1; the match to TRBD1 covers 8 bases. This CDR3 contains 11 residues. Germline CDR1 reads SEHNR; CDR2 reads FQNEAQ (reference sequence). With V trimmed by 8 bases and J by 15 bases, 9 bases remained unmatched. CDR3: CASWGTGYWFF. The CDR3 bases are TGTGCCAGCTGGGGGACAGGCTATTGGTTCTTC.

This clonotype was counted ten times or more. The chain carries TRBV4-1 and TRBJ1-5; 9 bases match TRBD1. J gave up 2 bases and V 4 bases, and 9 bases lay outside the gene matches. Germline CDR1 reads MGHRA; CDR2 reads YSYEKL. The CDR3 covers 17 residues. The CDR3, as DNA: TGCGCCAGCAGCCTTTGGGCCACAGGGGGCGGCAATCAGCCCCAGCATTTT. This gives the protein CASSLWATGGGNQPQHF.

V usage is TRBV6-2 or TRBV6-3 and J usage is TRBJ2-4, with TRBD2 matching 7 bases. The trim removed 0 bases at V and 1 base at J, leaving 6 bases unmatched. The CDR3 is made up of 17 amino acids. Per germline, CDR1 MNHEY and CDR2 SVGEGT. This chain's CDR3 is CASSYSISGNAKNIQYF. The CDR3 region has the DNA TGTGCCAGCAGTTACTCGATCAGCGGGAATGCCAAAAACATTCAGTACTTC.

The V and J genes are TRBV20-1 and TRBJ2-2, with 15 bases aligning to TRBD2. The ends lost 3 bases at V and 4 bases at J; junction bases unmatched: 3. This CDR3 spans 16 amino acids. Germline V gene data show CDR1 as DFQATT and CDR2 as SNEGSKA (reference sequence). The CDR3, as DNA: TGCAGTGCTAGTGGACTAGCGGGAGGGCCCACCGGGGAGCTGTTTTTT. Its translation: CSASGLAGGPTGELFF.

CDR3 nucleotides: TGCGCCAGCAGCTTGGCTCTGTCTAGCGGGGGTTACAATGAGCAGTTCTTC. Its translation is CASSLALSSGGYNEQFF. The chain employs TRBV5-1 and TRBJ2-1, with TRBD2 identical over 10 bases. After removal of 0 bases from V and 4 bases from J, the junction contained 7 bases not matched to a gene. CDR1 SGHRS and CDR2 YFSETQ come from the germline V gene. The CDR3 is 17 residues long.